The text below deals with one TCR beta chain. The data belong to a study of CD8 T cells in Susac syndrome. Germline loops: CDR1 SNHLY, CDR2 FYNNEI. The CDR3 runs 13 residues. Deletions cut 6 bases from V and 0 bases from J, with 6 bases between. RNA amounts of roughly 0.45 to 1 ug underwent reverse transcription with random hexamers. MiXCR, run by TCRdb on the immunoSEQ multiplex PCR reads, gives a single entry per CDR3 protein. Among about 110,000 distinct CDR3 sequences listed, roughly 97% were seen once. This chain uses TRBV2 with TRBJ2-4, with D possibly TRBD1 on 5 matching bases. The sequencing input was CD4+ T cells from PBMCs. The clonotype was recovered from a human donor in good health. The CDR3 DNA reads TGTGCCAGCAGGACAGAAGCCAAAAACATTCAGTACTTC. Encoded protein: CASRTEAKNIQYF.